Listed here are 32 T cell receptor beta chains from one sample, sequenced in a study of T-cell reconstitution after alpha-beta-depleted transplantation in children (dated by TCRdb to 2015 to 2016). Read against the paper, the sample's treatment or condition label means: allogeneic hematopoietic cell transplantation with graft depleted of TCRalphabeta T cells and CD19 B cells. Libraries were made using PCR. Sequencing relied on an Illumina HiSeq 2500. TCR library preparation used molecular barcoding, with unique molecular identifiers applied to normalize quantification of the TCRbeta repertoire. TCRdb's own reprocessing of the public reads used fastp at Q25 and MiXCR and kept productive beta chains. Every entry covers one CDR3 protein and lists the most common genes and DNA from its rows. The sample table holds around 300,000 distinct CDR3 sequences, of which around 25% were seen once. Roughly 9.8% of the sample is held by the ten biggest clonotypes.

The sample here was PBMCs, mostly from graft donor cells, taken 180 days after TCRalphabeta/CD19-depleted stem cell transplant. These receptors came from a male patient between 5 and 17 years old who had a stem cell transplant for acute lymphoblastic leukemia, so the T cells may come from the graft donor.

The chain uses TRBV24-1 and TRBJ1-1; no clear D gene. Germline CDR1 reads KGHDR; CDR2 reads SFDVKD. The CDR3 spans 17 residues. Trimming cost V 6 bases and J 2 bases, with 21 bases left between them. The CDR3 here is CATSSGGQDYQNTEAFF. The CDR3 DNA reads TGTGCCACCAGTTCGGGCGGGCAGGACTACCAAAACACTGAAGCTTTCTTT.

The V call is TRBV12-3 or TRBV12-4, the J call TRBJ2-1; 9 positions match TRBD2. CDR3 length: 18 residues. J gave up 0 bases and V 0 bases, and 6 bases lay outside the gene matches. The CDR3 region is CASSLARWTSDSYNEQFF. The CDR3 DNA reads as TGTGCCAGCAGTTTAGCACGGTGGACTAGCGACTCCTACAATGAGCAGTTCTTC.

This clonotype has more than one count but fewer than ten. The V call is TRBV4-2, the J call TRBJ1-1; 7 bases line up with TRBD1. Germline lookup yields CDR1 LGHNA and CDR2 YNFKEQ. With V trimmed by 3 bases and J by 1 base, 5 bases remained unmatched. This CDR3 is 15 amino acids long. CDR3 DNA: TGTGCCAGCAGCCACATGACAGGGCCGAACACTGAAGCTTTCTTT. Translated: CASSHMTGPNTEAFF.

The chain links TRBV11-3 to TRBJ1-2; TRBD1 agrees at 9 bases. The CDR3 length is 19 residues. J was trimmed by 4 bases and V by 10 bases; bases with no gene match: 25. CDR1 and CDR2 (germline): SGHNT, YENEEA. CDR3 loop: CATPSFPGTGNPRAYGYTF. In nucleotides, the CDR3 is TGTGCCACCCCCTCTTTTCCCGGGACAGGGAATCCTAGGGCCTATGGCTACACCTTC. The full variable domain, in which reference TRBV11-3 and TRBJ1-2 provide the parts outside the CDR3, is EAGVVQSPRYKIIEKKQPVAFWCNPISGHNTLYWYLQNLGQGPELLIRYENEEAVDDSQLPKDRFSAERLKGVDSTLKIQPAELGDSAVYLCATPSFPGTGNPRAYGYTFGSGTRLTVV.

V and J are TRBV6-5 and TRBJ2-1; 9 bases agree with TRBD2. CDR3 size: 17 residues. The germline CDR1 and CDR2 sequences are MNHEY and SVGAGI. V shed 4 bases and J 1 base; nucleotides not matched to a gene: 8. This chain's CDR3 is CASSWAGGILSYNEQFF. The CDR3 DNA reads as TGTGCCAGCAGTTGGGCGGGAGGGATTCTGTCCTACAATGAGCAGTTCTTC.

This clonotype was detected only a few times. The gene calls are TRBV27 and TRBJ1-5; D call uncertain. The V and J ends lost 3 bases and 0 bases respectively, with 6 bases between them. Germline V lookup: CDR1 MNHEY, CDR2 SMNVEV (reference sequence). The CDR3 loop spans 14 amino acids. CDR3 loop: CASSLRSSNQPQHF. The CDR3 DNA is TGTGCCAGCAGTTTGAGGAGTAGCAATCAGCCCCAGCATTTT.

This clonotype was seen a few times. The chain uses TRBV11-2 and TRBJ2-5, with D maybe TRBD1 (5 bases). The germline V gene encodes CDR1 SGHAT and CDR2 FQNNGV. The germline V and J ends were trimmed by 2 bases and 4 bases, with 14 bases remaining between them. The CDR3 covers 15 residues. The CDR3 bases are TGTGCCAGCAGCTTAAACCCAGGGTGGAGAGAGACCCAGTACTTC. It is translated as CASSLNPGWRETQYF.

Many counts were recorded for this clonotype. The chain is built from TRBV12-3 or TRBV12-4 and TRBJ2-1, with 8 bases fitting TRBD1. Germline trimming cut 8 bases from V and 6 bases from J; bases unmatched to any gene: 6. CDR3 length equals 13 residues. CDR3 nucleotides: TGTGCCAGCGACAGGGGTTTCGGCAATGAGCAGTTCTTC. This translates into CASDRGFGNEQFF.

This clonotype occurred a few times. The chain links TRBV12-3 or TRBV12-4 to TRBJ2-3; D is possibly TRBD2 (5 bases). Trimming took off 6 bases at V and 0 bases at J, with 13 bases between the two ends. There are 15 residues in the CDR3. CDR3 amino acids: CASRMRRGSTDTQYF. The CDR3, as DNA: TGTGCCAGCAGGATGAGACGCGGGAGCACAGATACGCAGTATTTT.

This clonotype came up a few times. CDR3 bases: TGCGCCACCCGAGGGGGTAACTATGGCTACACCTTC. This translates into CATRGGNYGYTF. The chain carries TRBV5-1 and TRBJ1-2; a weak D match, TRBD1 (6 bases). Germline CDR1 is SGHRS and CDR2 is YFSETQ. Trimming left V 9 bases short and J 1 base short, with 10 bases between. This CDR3 has 12 amino acids.

This clonotype was recorded a few times. The rearrangement uses TRBV7-2 and TRBJ2-1; 8 bases agree with TRBD2. Per the germline V gene, CDR1 is SGHTA and CDR2 is FQGNSA. After removal of 5 bases from V and 0 bases from J, the junction contained 3 bases not matched to a gene. The CDR3 covers 15 residues. CDR3 residues: CASSVSGVSYNEQFF. CDR3 bases: TGTGCCAGCAGCGTTAGCGGGGTCTCCTACAATGAGCAGTTCTTC.

The chain carries TRBV5-1 and TRBJ1-3; D uncertain. Trimming left V 0 bases short and J 0 bases short, with 10 bases between. In germline, CDR1 is SGHRS, CDR2 YFSETQ. CDR3 length: 16 residues. In DNA form, the CDR3 reads TGCGCCAGCAGCTTGGAGGGCCTTTACTCTGGAAACACCATATATTTT. Translating it yields CASSLEGLYSGNTIYF.

CDR3 in amino acids: CASSLRRRDQPQHF. The CDR3 DNA reads TGTGCCAGCAGTTTAAGGCGGCGGGACCAGCCCCAGCATTTT. The chain has TRBV12-3 or TRBV12-4 and TRBJ1-5, with TRBD1 as a possible D gene (5 bases). V shed 2 bases and J shed 7 bases, with 12 bases lying between them. This CDR3 region has 14 residues.

This clonotype was seen a few times. The chain links TRBV18 to TRBJ2-1; 10 bases are shared with TRBD2. The CDR3 totals 16 residues. Germline lookup yields CDR1 KGHSH and CDR2 LQKENI. V was pared by 3 bases and J by 8 bases, with 10 bases of the junction left unmatched. As DNA, the CDR3 is TGTGCCAGCTCACCTATGCTAGCGGGAGTAGGGGATGAGCAGTTCTTC. This encodes CASSPMLAGVGDEQFF.

This clonotype was seen a handful of times. The rearrangement links TRBV19 to TRBJ1-5; D not certain. The germline gives CDR1 LNHDA, CDR2 SQIVND (reference sequence). The CDR3 covers 14 residues. V was trimmed by 0 bases and J by 6 bases, leaving 9 bases between them. CDR3 amino acids: CASSIDLRGQPQHF. The CDR3 DNA follows: TGTGCCAGTAGTATAGATCTGAGAGGTCAGCCCCAGCATTTT.

The chain has TRBV5-6 and TRBJ2-3, with D perhaps TRBD1 or TRBD2 (6 bases each). CDR1 is SGHDT and CDR2 is YYEEEE in the germline V gene. The V gene lost 4 bases and the J gene lost 1 base, with 19 bases spanning the gap. The CDR3 sequence is 17 residues long. The CDR3 loop reads CASSLGALTGGTDTQYF. The CDR3 DNA reads as TGTGCCAGCAGCCTGGGGGCTTTGACGGGAGGCACAGATACGCAGTATTTT.

This clonotype was recorded a few times. The chain is built from TRBV3-1 and TRBJ2-1; the D is unclear. CDR1 and CDR2 from the germline V gene are LGHDT and YNNKEL (reference sequence). The CDR3 has 16 amino acids. The V end lost 1 base, the J end lost 4 bases, and 14 bases lay between the germline ends. The CDR3 nucleotides read TGTGCCAGCAGCCAAGTCGGGCTAGATCCTTACAATGAGCAGTTCTTC. It codes for CASSQVGLDPYNEQFF.

This clonotype was observed a handful of times. The chain has TRBV25-1 and TRBJ2-7, with 11 bases aligning to TRBD1. Unmatched junction bases numbered 3, after V lost 2 bases and J lost 3 bases. CDR3 length: 15 amino acids. Per germline, CDR1 MGHDK and CDR2 SYGVNS. The CDR3 DNA reads as TGTGCCAGCAGTGAACCCGGGACAGGGGGCTACGAGCAGTACTTC. It translates to CASSEPGTGGYEQYF.

This clonotype occurred a few times. The chain carries TRBV7-6 and TRBJ2-7, with D possibly TRBD2 on 6 matching bases. With 4 bases removed from V and 5 bases from J, the gap between germline ends came to 21 bases. The CDR3 is made up of 16 amino acids. Germline assignment: CDR1 SGHVS and CDR2 FNYEAQ. CDR3 region: CASSSSPKVEGNEQYF. CDR3 nucleotides: TGTGCCAGCAGCTCCTCCCCGAAGGTGGAGGGTAACGAGCAGTACTTC.

This clonotype was seen a few times. The chain is built from TRBV12-3 or TRBV12-4 and TRBJ2-1; D is perhaps TRBD2 (6 bases). The CDR3 consists of 15 residues. Trimming pared 4 bases from V and 0 bases from J, leaving 10 bases between. CDR3: CASSYSGFSYNEQFF. The CDR3 region has the DNA TGTGCCAGCAGTTATAGCGGTTTCTCCTACAATGAGCAGTTCTTC.

DNA for the CDR3: TGTGCCAGCAGGCAGGGGGTCGGCACTGAAGCTTTCTTT. Residues: CASRQGVGTEAFF. This chain connects TRBV21-1 to TRBJ1-1; TRBD1 is the table's D call, not checked against the DNA. TRBV21-1 is an annotated pseudogene. CDR3 size: 13 residues.

The chain couples TRBV7-3 to TRBJ2-1, with D unclear. There are 13 residues in the CDR3. The germline V gene has CDR1 SGHTA and CDR2 FQGTGA. V lost 1 base to trimming and J lost 9 bases, with 10 bases between them. The DNA of the CDR3 is TGTGCCAGCAGCTTAAGGGCCTGGGGTGAGCAGTTCTTC. This sequence encodes CASSLRAWGEQFF. Full variable domain (missing parts from reference TRBV7-3 and TRBJ2-1): GAGVSQTPSNKVTEKGKYVELRCDPISGHTALYWYRQSLGQGPEFLIYFQGTGAADDSGLPNDRFFAVRPEGSVSTLKIQRTERGDSAVYLCASSLRAWGEQFFGPGTRLTVL.

The rearrangement links TRBV2 to TRBJ2-3; unclear D gene. Germline V gives CDR1 SNHLY, CDR2 FYNNEI. The CDR3 runs to 13 residues. The germline V and J ends were trimmed by 1 base and 2 bases, with 4 bases remaining between them. The CDR3 loop is CASSEENTDTQYF. As DNA, the CDR3 is TGTGCCAGCAGTGAAGAGAACACAGATACGCAGTATTTT.

This chain connects TRBV6-1 to TRBJ2-7, with TRBD2 as a possible D gene (6 bases). Trimming shortened V by 5 bases and J by 5 bases, and 13 bases separated the two germline ends. CDR1 and CDR2 (germline): MNHNS, SASEGT. The CDR3 spans 13 residues. For the CDR3, the DNA is TGTGCCAGCAGTAAATGGCGGGGTCACGAGCAGTACTTC. It yields the protein CASSKWRGHEQYF.

The rearrangement links TRBV5-5 to TRBJ2-3; no reliable D call. The CDR3 loop spans 15 amino acids. V lost 0 bases, J lost 1 base, and 9 bases lay in between. CDR1 is SGHKS, CDR2 YYEKEE, per germline (reference sequence). For the CDR3, the DNA is TGTGCCAGCAGCTTGGGAGGATGGGGCACAGATACGCAGTATTTT. Its protein product is CASSLGGWGTDTQYF.

There are a few counts of this clonotype. The rearrangement uses TRBV24-1 and TRBJ2-5; TRBD2 might be the D (6 bases). There are 14 residues in the CDR3. Germline assignment: CDR1 KGHDR and CDR2 SFDVKD. V gave up 2 bases and J gave up 5 bases, with 11 bases separating them. CDR3 protein: CATSDSARGETQYF. The CDR3 region has the DNA TGTGCCACCAGTGATTCTGCCCGGGGGGAGACCCAGTACTTC.

This clonotype has just a few counts. The chain uses TRBV20-1 and TRBJ2-1; D gene unclear. CDR3 length: 15 residues. V was cut by 0 bases and J by 0 bases, with 9 bases left in between. Germline lookup yields CDR1 DFQATT and CDR2 SNEGSKA (reference sequence). The CDR3 here is CSARDREYSYNEQFF. As DNA, the CDR3 is TGCAGTGCTAGAGATCGTGAGTACTCCTACAATGAGCAGTTCTTC.

The chain combines TRBV27 with TRBJ2-1; TRBD2 agrees at 9 bases. The V segment lost 5 bases and the J segment 3 bases; nucleotides outside the gene matches: 8. The CDR3 runs 16 residues. The germline V gene encodes CDR1 MNHEY and CDR2 SMNVEV (reference sequence). The CDR3 spells CASSSVISGSYNEQFF. The CDR3 DNA reads TGTGCCAGCAGTAGCGTGATTAGCGGGAGCTACAATGAGCAGTTCTTC.

This clonotype is a singleton in its sample. CDR3 nucleotides: TGTGCCTTGCCCAGGGGGCCCTACGAGCAGTACTTC. Residues: CALPRGPYEQYF. This chain joins TRBV30 and TRBJ2-7; 8 nucleotides match TRBD1. The V gene end was trimmed by 7 bases and the J gene end by 2 bases; junction bases not matched to a gene: 4. CDR1 GTSNPN and CDR2 SVGIG come from the germline V gene (reference sequence). The CDR3 consists of 12 residues.

V usage is TRBV4-1 and J usage is TRBJ2-7; 7 bases line up with TRBD2. With 3 bases clipped from V and 1 base from J, the junction kept 6 bases outside the gene matches. CDR3 length: 15 amino acids. Germline V CDR1 and CDR2: MGHRA, YSYEKL. The CDR3 reads CASSQGGLGSYEQYF. As DNA, the CDR3 is TGCGCCAGCAGCCAGGGCGGACTAGGTTCCTACGAGCAGTACTTC.

This clonotype has a handful of counts. The chain links TRBV11-2 to TRBJ2-3; 8 bases are a match to TRBD1. The ends lost 8 bases at V and 2 bases at J; junction bases unmatched: 9. Germline V gene lookup returns CDR1 SGHAT and CDR2 FQNNGV. The CDR3 is made up of 15 amino acids. CDR3 residues: CASRIQGVPTDTQYF. CDR3 in DNA: TGTGCCAGCCGAATACAGGGGGTCCCCACAGATACGCAGTATTTT. The full variable domain, rest sourced from reference TRBV11-2 and TRBJ2-3, is EAGVAQSPRYKIIEKRQSVAFWCNPISGHATLYWYQQILGQGPKLLIQFQNNGVVDDSQLPKDRFSAERLKGVDSTLKIQPAKLEDSAVYLCASRIQGVPTDTQYFGPGTRLTVL.

This clonotype was seen just once. The CDR3 DNA follows: TGTGCCAGCAGGGGGGACAGGGGATACGAGCAGTACTTC. It encodes CASRGDRGYEQYF. V usage is TRBV27 and J usage is TRBJ2-7, with 10 bases identical to TRBD1. Germline values: CDR1 MNHEY, CDR2 SMNVEV (reference sequence). The CDR3 totals 13 residues. J lost 4 bases, V lost 6 bases, and 3 bases had no gene match.